This T cell receptor (beta chain) was sequenced during a study of T cells in Graves' hyperthyroidism and ophthalmopathy. Trimming removed 0 bases from V and 9 bases from J, with 18 bases in between. From germline, CDR1 is DFQATT and CDR2 SNEGSKA (reference sequence). The length of the CDR3 is 16 residues. Across 18 months, stable Graves' hyperthyroidism was marked by no progression to ophthalmopathy. Clinical symptoms, serum thyroxine, TRAb, thyroid ultrasound and orbital computed tomography established diagnosis. On this clonotype itself: Its cognate antigen is unknown.

Broader study findings: Researchers report that a 13 V-J model separated ophthalmopathy from stable hyperthyroidism. The blood repertoire included most of the expanded thyroid clonotypes above 0.001.

There were TCR beta CDR3 regions amplified from RNA transcripts. The HTBI set primed first-round TCR CDR3 RT-PCR. TCRdb re-analysed the multiplex PCR reads in MiXCR, keeping a single row per CDR3 protein. The sample records roughly 180,000 distinct CDR3 sequences, approximately 17% being singletons. This TCR derives from a woman aged 50 to 60 with Graves' hyperthyroidism. Sequences were obtained from blood. The chain links TRBV20-1 to TRBJ1-6; D is uncertain. In DNA, the CDR3 is TGCAGTGCTAGAGATCCGGGCCGAGTTGGGCCTTCACCCCTCCACTTT. Encoded protein: CSARDPGRVGPSPLHF.